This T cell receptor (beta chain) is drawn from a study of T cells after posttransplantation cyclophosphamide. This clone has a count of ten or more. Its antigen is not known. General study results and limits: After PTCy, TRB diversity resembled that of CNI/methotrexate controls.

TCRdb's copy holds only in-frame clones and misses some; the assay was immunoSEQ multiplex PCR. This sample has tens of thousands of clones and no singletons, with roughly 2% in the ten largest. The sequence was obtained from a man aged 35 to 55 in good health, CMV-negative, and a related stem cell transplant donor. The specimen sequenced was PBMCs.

CDR3 bases: TGTGCCAGCAGCTGGGGGGGGGACCTTGGGGCCAACGTCCTGACTTTC. Its translation is CASSWGGDLGANVLTF. The V and J genes are TRBV7-2 and TRBJ2-6; 7 bases match TRBD2. The junction had 6 bases not matched to a gene; V was cut back by 4 bases and J by 3 bases. Germline CDR1 and CDR2: SGHTA and FQGNSA. This CDR3 contains 16 residues.